This T cell receptor (beta chain) came from a study of T cells in tuberculosis. Study in general: T cells were selected with CD1B tetramers loaded with glucose monomycolate. Study-level points and caveats: Selection depended on which cryopreserved specimens were available.

The time point: new active TB diagnosis, blood taken before or within 7 days of starting treatment. On average roughly 100,000 T cells per donor were immunosequenced. To note about this clone: Its cognate antigen is unknown.

Germline V CDR1 and CDR2: LGHNA, YSLEER. The CDR3 has 15 amino acids. V was pared by 1 base and J by 1 base, with 3 bases of the junction left unmatched. Sequencing was performed with immunoSEQ multiplex PCR; in TCRdb, only in-frame clones are kept and a portion is missing. The sample lists about 22,000 clones; about 85% were seen once. V is TRBV4-3 and J is TRBJ2-5, with 7 nucleotides matching TRBD2. The source is an adult with tuberculosis. This material consisted of PBMCs, taken at tuberculosis diagnosis. The CDR3 DNA sequence: TGCGCCAGCAGCCAAGGGGGGGGTTTCCAAGAGACCCAGTACTTC. Its protein product is CASSQGGGFQETQYF.